Sequencing of this T cell receptor (beta chain) was carried out in a study of OX40 agonist ivuxolimab in advanced cancers. Profiled with immunoSEQ multiplex PCR; TCRdb holds only in-frame clones, not every one. The sample lists about 53,000 clones, around 85% occurring once. This CDR3 has 16 amino acids. Looked up from germline, CDR1 is KGHSH and CDR2 is LQKENI. V was trimmed by 3 bases and J by 0 bases, leaving 12 bases between them. The chain uses TRBV18 and TRBJ1-3; a possible D gene is TRBD1 (5 bases). The TCR comes from an adult with an advanced solid tumor such as melanoma, head and neck, liver or kidney cancer. The sequences come from CD4+ or CD8+ T cells sorted from blood, collected in a trial of the OX40 agonist ivuxolimab. The CDR3 here is CASSPRGTDSGNTIYF. The CDR3 coding sequence is TGTGCCAGCTCACCGCGTGGGACGGACTCTGGAAACACCATATATTTT.